This T cell receptor beta chain stems from a study of PD-1 blockade in classical Hodgkin lymphoma. Study-wide results and limits: Reported findings placed baseline TCR diversity lower in newly diagnosed patients (compared with healthy donors).

Specified time point: newly diagnosed, previously untreated cHL patient sample. A comparison was provided by newly diagnosed, untreated classical Hodgkin lymphoma PBMCs. Concerning this clone: The target antigen is unknown.

The method was immunoSEQ multiplex PCR; TCRdb's version includes in-frame clones alone and lacks a portion of them. The sample lists tens of thousands of clones; 93% were seen once. V shed 7 bases and J shed 2 bases, with 12 bases lying between them. CDR1 and CDR2 (germline): MNHEY, SVGAGI. The CDR3 is made up of 14 amino acids. The clonotype originates from a human donor with classical Hodgkin lymphoma. Sequencing was performed on peripheral blood mononuclear cells (PBMCs). This chain links TRBV6-5 with TRBJ1-3, with a possible D match to TRBD1 (6 bases). In DNA form, the CDR3 reads TGTGCCAGCATCAAGGGGGGGACTGGAAACACCATATATTTT. Protein product: CASIKGGTGNTIYF.